These 22 T cell receptor beta chains came from one sample sequenced in a study of T cells in Graves' hyperthyroidism and ophthalmopathy. Researchers amplified the TCR beta CDR3 regions from RNA transcripts. First-round RT-PCR targeting the TCR CDR3 was performed with the HTBI primer set. TCRdb redid the calling of the multiplex PCR reads with MiXCR, one entry per CDR3 protein. In the table there are 530,000 or so distinct CDR3 sequences, about 24% of which are singletons. What was sequenced was blood. The receptors stem from a woman aged 25-40 years with Graves' ophthalmopathy.

This chain joins TRBV30 and TRBJ1-2; D unresolved. The V end was cut by 4 bases, the J end by 2 bases, with 20 bases between. This CDR3 has 16 amino acids. Per the germline V gene, CDR1 is GTSNPN and CDR2 is SVGIG (reference sequence). The CDR3 DNA reads TGTGCCTGGACCTCAGGCGGCAGATCGATAAACTATGGCTACACCTTC. Its protein product is CAWTSGGRSINYGYTF.

The count of this clonotype is one. V and J are TRBV12-3 or TRBV12-4 and TRBJ1-2; 11 nucleotides line up with TRBD1. Germline trimming cut 7 bases from V and 9 bases from J; bases unmatched to any gene: 7. This CDR3 has 13 amino acids. The CDR3 loop is CASKVGQGARYTF. CDR3 nucleotides: TGTGCCAGCAAAGTCGGACAGGGGGCTCGCTACACCTTC.

This clonotype has ten or more counts. The gene calls are TRBV12-3 or TRBV12-4 and TRBJ1-3; D is unclear. The CDR3 totals 13 residues. Trimming removed 7 bases from V and 3 bases from J, with 10 bases in between. CDR3 in DNA: TGTGCCAGCACCGCGCAAAGTGGAAACACCATATATTTT. The encoded protein is CASTAQSGNTIYF.

A note on this clonotype: A much larger clone differs by one base, so this may be a read error. The chain has TRBV5-1 and TRBJ1-1; no reliable D call. The CDR3 extends over 13 amino acids. Per the germline V gene, CDR1 is SGHRS and CDR2 is YFSETQ. The CDR3 coding sequence is TGCGTCAGCAGGAGGGAGTCGGAATCTGAAGCTTTCTTT. Amino acids: CVSRRESESEAFF.

In this sample, this clonotype turned up many times. This rearrangement joins TRBV5-6 to TRBJ1-1; a possible D gene is TRBD1 (5 bases). The V gene lost 0 bases and the J gene lost 5 bases, with 14 bases spanning the gap. The CDR3 extends over 15 amino acids. Germline V CDR1 and CDR2: SGHDT, YYEEEE. The CDR3 protein is CASSLVAGWRTEAFF. In DNA form, the CDR3 reads TGTGCCAGCAGCTTGGTGGCAGGGTGGAGAACTGAAGCTTTCTTT.

In its sample, this clonotype was seen many times. The J gene is TRBJ1-1, the V gene TRBV29-1; TRBD1 might be the D (5 bases). Trimming removed 4 bases from V and 3 bases from J, with 9 bases in between. This CDR3 spans 12 amino acids. Germline lookup yields CDR1 SQVTM and CDR2 ANQGSEA. The CDR3, as DNA: TGCAGCGTTGTGTTGGGGGACACTGAAGCTTTCTTT. This codes for CSVVLGDTEAFF.

The table lists this clonotype with many counts. The rearrangement uses TRBV12-3 or TRBV12-4 and TRBJ1-5; 7 positions match TRBD1. Unmatched junction bases numbered 8, after V lost 5 bases and J lost 7 bases. CDR3 size: 14 residues. The CDR3 DNA follows: TGTGCCAGCAGTCCTACAGGGGATGGCCAGCCCCAGCATTTT. As protein: CASSPTGDGQPQHF.

At least ten counts were recorded for this clonotype. V and J are TRBV11-2 and TRBJ2-2; D is unclear. With 5 bases removed from V and 3 bases from J, the gap between germline ends came to 10 bases. The CDR3 contains 14 residues. Looked up from germline, CDR1 is SGHAT and CDR2 is FQNNGV. The CDR3 bases are TGTGCCAGCAGCCGACTGAGATACACCGGGGAGCTGTTTTTT. This gives the protein CASSRLRYTGELFF. Looking up the rest from reference TRBV11-2 and TRBJ2-2 gives the full variable domain: EAGVAQSPRYKIIEKRQSVAFWCNPISGHATLYWYQQILGQGPKLLIQFQNNGVVDDSQLPKDRFSAERLKGVDSTLKIQPAKLEDSAVYLCASSRLRYTGELFFGEGSRLTVL.

The chain uses TRBV6-4 and TRBJ1-1; 7 nucleotides line up with TRBD1. The CDR3 has 15 residues. Germline-derived CDR1 and CDR2 are MRHNA and SNTAGT. V lost 2 bases and J lost 2; bases outside the gene matches: 5. As DNA, the CDR3 is TGTGCCAGCAGTGACACCGGGACAGCAAACACTGAAGCTTTCTTT. Its protein is CASSDTGTANTEAFF.

V usage is TRBV6-1 and J usage is TRBJ1-1, with 8 bases identical to TRBD1. Per the germline V gene, CDR1 is MNHNS and CDR2 is SASEGT. The ends lost 8 bases at V and 4 bases at J; junction bases unmatched: 6. The CDR3 runs to 13 residues. CDR3 bases: TGTGCCAGCGCCTTCGACAGGGGCACTGAAGCTTTCTTT. It yields the protein CASAFDRGTEAFF.

This clonotype was observed many times. The gene calls are TRBV12-3 or TRBV12-4 and TRBJ1-2; D is perhaps TRBD1 (6 bases). The V gene lost 6 bases and the J gene lost 8 bases, with 13 bases spanning the gap. The CDR3 sequence is 12 residues long. CDR3 protein: CASRTGDGGYTF. The DNA of the CDR3 is TGTGCCAGCAGGACAGGTGACGGCGGCTACACCTTC.

This sequence joins TRBV4-2 and TRBJ2-7; D is perhaps TRBD1 (6 bases). This CDR3 is 14 amino acids long. V lost 5 bases and J lost 3, with 14 bases in between. CDR1 and CDR2 (germline): LGHNA, YNFKEQ. CDR3 sequence (DNA): TGTGCCAGCAGCGCCCGGGACAACCGCTACGAGCAGTACTTC. It codes for CASSARDNRYEQYF.

The rearrangement links TRBV12-3 or TRBV12-4 to TRBJ1-3; 8 bases line up with TRBD1. The V gene end was trimmed by 7 bases and the J gene end by 2 bases; junction bases not matched to a gene: 7. The CDR3 contains 15 residues. The CDR3 region is CASIRGQAPGNTIYF. The DNA for the CDR3 is TGTGCCAGCATTCGGGGACAGGCGCCTGGAAACACCATATATTTT.

The chain has TRBV20-1 and TRBJ2-7; D remains ambiguous. The germline V and J ends were trimmed by 6 bases and 1 base, with 10 bases remaining between them. CDR3 size: 12 residues. In germline, CDR1 is DFQATT, CDR2 SNEGSKA (reference sequence). The CDR3 sequence: CSAEPVSYEQYF. CDR3 in DNA: TGCAGTGCGGAGCCAGTTTCCTACGAGCAGTACTTC.

This clonotype was seen a few times. The chain has TRBV7-8 and TRBJ2-5; D is uncertain. Germline V gives CDR1 SGHVS, CDR2 FQNEAQ. Trimming removed 5 bases from V and 1 base from J, with 17 bases in between. The CDR3 loop spans 16 amino acids. As DNA, the CDR3 is TGTGCCAGCAGCCACGATGGTGGGTCAACCCAAGAGACCCAGTACTTC. As protein: CASSHDGGSTQETQYF. The full variable domain, with the rest looked up from reference TRBV7-8 and TRBJ2-5, is GAGVSQSPRYKVAKRGQDVALRCDPISGHVSLFWYQQALGQGPEFLTYFQNEAQLDKSGLPSDRFFAERPEGSVSTLKIQRTQQEDSAVYLCASSHDGGSTQETQYFGPGTRLLVL.

The rearrangement joins TRBV6-2 or TRBV6-3 to TRBJ2-5; D possibly uses TRBD1 or TRBD2 (5 bases each). Germline V gene sequence: CDR1 MNHEY, CDR2 SVGEGT. V dropped 8 bases and J dropped 0 bases, with 16 bases sitting between them. This CDR3 spans 15 amino acids. CDR3 bases: TGTGCCAGCGCCCTCGGGGACCGAGACCAAGAGACCCAGTACTTC. Its protein is CASALGDRDQETQYF.

This clonotype was recorded many times. The genes are TRBV7-2 and TRBJ1-1; D unresolved. The CDR3 spans 13 residues. Trimming left V 1 base short and J 6 bases short, with 9 bases between. The germline V gene has CDR1 SGHTA and CDR2 FQGNSA. This chain's CDR3 is CASSLGVLPEAFF. DNA for the CDR3: TGTGCCAGCAGCTTAGGGGTTCTCCCTGAAGCTTTCTTT.

There are many counts of this clonotype. The chain is built from TRBV12-3 or TRBV12-4 and TRBJ1-3, with D unresolved. The CDR3 is 15 residues long. Trimming shortened V by 1 base and J by 4 bases, and 11 bases separated the two germline ends. The CDR3 sequence: CASSLETVRGNTIYF. The CDR3 nucleotides read TGTGCCAGCAGTTTAGAGACGGTGCGCGGAAACACCATATATTTT.

At least ten counts were recorded for this clonotype. The chain employs TRBV6-5 and TRBJ2-7; 9 nucleotides agree with TRBD1. Per the germline V gene, CDR1 is MNHEY and CDR2 is SVGAGI. CDR3 length: 15 amino acids. The V segment lost 0 bases and the J segment 4 bases; nucleotides outside the gene matches: 4. The CDR3 sequence: CASSYSTGQGYEQYF. CDR3 in DNA: TGTGCCAGCAGTTACTCGACGGGACAGGGTTACGAGCAGTACTTC.

This clonotype was found many times. This chain uses TRBV6-5 with TRBJ2-5, with TRBD2 matching over 8 bases. The CDR3 consists of 14 residues. Germline V gene sequence: CDR1 MNHEY, CDR2 SVGAGI. The ends lost 6 bases at V and 2 bases at J; junction bases unmatched: 5. The CDR3 DNA is TGTGCCAGCAGAAACGGGGGGGCTCAAGAGACCCAGTACTTC. Translation: CASRNGGAQETQYF.

This clonotype has at least ten counts. The V and J genes are TRBV18 and TRBJ2-2; 12 bases line up with TRBD2. From germline, CDR1 is KGHSH and CDR2 LQKENI. The CDR3 contains 16 residues. V lost 2 bases and J lost 3; bases outside the gene matches: 1. This chain's CDR3 is CASSPGLAGHTGELFF. CDR3 DNA sequence: TGTGCCAGCTCACCAGGACTAGCGGGGCACACCGGGGAGCTGTTTTTT.

This clonotype has more than one count but fewer than ten. The chain has TRBV20-1 and TRBJ2-7; unclear D gene. Germline loops: CDR1 DFQATT, CDR2 SNEGSKA (reference sequence). This CDR3 has 11 amino acids. The V end lost 5 bases, the J end lost 2 bases, and 7 bases lay between the germline ends. The CDR3, as DNA: TGCAGTGCTGATGACACCTACGAGCAGTACTTC. Encoded protein: CSADDTYEQYF.